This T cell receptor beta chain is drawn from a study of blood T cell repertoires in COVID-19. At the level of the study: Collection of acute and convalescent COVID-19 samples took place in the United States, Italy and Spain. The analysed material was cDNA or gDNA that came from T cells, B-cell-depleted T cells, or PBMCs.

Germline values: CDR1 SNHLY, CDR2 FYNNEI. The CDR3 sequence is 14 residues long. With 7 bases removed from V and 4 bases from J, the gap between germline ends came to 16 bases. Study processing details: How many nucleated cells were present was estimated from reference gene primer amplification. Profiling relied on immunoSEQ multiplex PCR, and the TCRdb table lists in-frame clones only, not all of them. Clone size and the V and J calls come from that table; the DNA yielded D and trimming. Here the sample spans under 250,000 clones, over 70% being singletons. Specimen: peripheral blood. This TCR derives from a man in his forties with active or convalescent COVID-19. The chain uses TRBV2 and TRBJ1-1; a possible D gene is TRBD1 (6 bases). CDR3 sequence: CASTYRDPTTEAFF. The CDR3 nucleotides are TGTGCCAGCACCTACAGGGATCCTACCACTGAAGCTTTCTTT.